The 24 T cell receptor beta chains in this list originate from one sample, sequenced in a study of CD8 T cells in Susac syndrome (dated by TCRdb to about 2019). Libraries were made using the immunoSEQ multiplex PCR assay. RNA was extracted using the RNeasy kit, and roughly 0.5 to 1 microgram was reverse transcribed with random hexamers. TCRdb reanalyzed the raw reads on its own, using fastp at Q25 for trimming and MiXCR for clone calling, and kept in-frame beta chains. Every CDR3 protein is listed once, alongside the most common genes and DNA of its rows. This sample gives about 300,000 distinct CDR3 sequences in total; around 89% of them show up just once. 0.18% of the sample is held by the ten biggest clonotypes. Sequenced material: CD8+ T cells from PBMCs. All receptors derive from a human donor with multiple sclerosis.

The rearrangement joins TRBV20-1 to TRBJ1-1; 7 bases are a match to TRBD1. The CDR3 is 12 residues long. V lost 3 bases and J lost 7; bases outside the gene matches: 5. Germline V gene lookup returns CDR1 DFQATT and CDR2 SNEGSKA (reference sequence). DNA of the CDR3: TGCAGTGCTAGTATCGGGGACAGTGAAGCTTTCTTT. Translating it yields CSASIGDSEAFF.

The chain employs TRBV27 and TRBJ2-1, with 12 bases matching TRBD2. After removal of 3 bases from V and 12 bases from J, the junction contained 9 bases not matched to a gene. CDR1 and CDR2 (germline): MNHEY, SMNVEV (reference sequence). The CDR3 consists of 15 residues. The CDR3 DNA reads TGTGCCAGCAGTTTCCTCGGACTAGCGGGAAGGCGGCAGTTCTTC. Its protein product is CASSFLGLAGRRQFF.

The chain couples TRBV27 to TRBJ2-5, with 13 bases identical to TRBD2. Germline loops: CDR1 MNHEY, CDR2 SMNVEV (reference sequence). The CDR3 consists of 16 residues. The trim removed 5 bases at V and 1 base at J, leaving 4 bases unmatched. CDR3 nucleotides: TGTGCCAGCAGTCCAGGGACTAGCGGGACCCAAGAGACCCAGTACTTC. Amino acid sequence: CASSPGTSGTQETQYF.

This sequence joins TRBV20-1 and TRBJ2-3; 10 nucleotides match TRBD1. The CDR3 is made up of 14 amino acids. The junction had 4 bases not matched to a gene; V was cut back by 5 bases and J by 2 bases. Germline CDR1 reads DFQATT; CDR2 reads SNEGSKA (reference sequence). The CDR3 reads CSAPDRGLTDTQYF. CDR3 in DNA: TGCAGTGCTCCCGACAGGGGGCTCACAGATACGCAGTATTTT.

This chain connects TRBV4-1 to TRBJ2-3; 7 nucleotides agree with TRBD2. V was pared by 1 base and J by 0 bases, with 4 bases of the junction left unmatched. The CDR3 spans 16 residues. The germline CDR1 and CDR2 sequences are MGHRA and YSYEKL. The CDR3 is CASSQVSGVSTDTQYF. In DNA, the CDR3 is TGCGCCAGCAGCCAAGTCAGCGGGGTCAGCACAGATACGCAGTATTTT.

The rearrangement uses TRBV4-2 and TRBJ1-2; a weak D match, TRBD1 (6 bases). The CDR3 covers 14 residues. The germline CDR1 and CDR2 sequences are LGHNA and YNFKEQ. Trimming shortened V by 0 bases and J by 4 bases, and 9 bases separated the two germline ends. This CDR3 is CASSQDGGGYGYTF. CDR3 nucleotide sequence: TGTGCCAGCAGCCAAGATGGGGGCGGCTATGGCTACACCTTC.

This sequence joins TRBV29-1 and TRBJ2-1; D is possibly TRBD1 (5 bases). This CDR3 is 13 amino acids long. Trimming took 8 bases from V and 5 from J, leaving 16 bases between them. Germline V gene lookup returns CDR1 SQVTM and CDR2 ANQGSEA. The CDR3 bases are TGCAGCCTTGTTAGCAGGGAAAACAATGAGCAGTTCTTC. It codes for CSLVSRENNEQFF.

The chain uses TRBV10-2 and TRBJ2-5, with 8 nucleotides matching TRBD1. Germline V gene sequence: CDR1 WSHSY, CDR2 SAAADI. The CDR3 has 13 amino acids. V shed 6 bases and J 5 bases; nucleotides not matched to a gene: 5. DNA for the CDR3: TGCGCCAGCAGAATCAGGGGGCGGGAGACCCAGTACTTC. This translates into CASRIRGRETQYF.

The chain employs TRBV12-3 or TRBV12-4 and TRBJ2-7; 9 nucleotides align to TRBD1. This CDR3 region has 14 residues. With 6 bases clipped from V and 5 bases from J, the junction kept 8 bases outside the gene matches. This chain's CDR3 is CASSGTGSLDEQYF. DNA for the CDR3: TGTGCCAGCAGCGGGACAGGGTCGCTGGACGAGCAGTACTTC.

The J gene is TRBJ2-2, the V gene TRBV20-1, with D uncertain. CDR3 length: 14 residues. Trimming cost V 0 bases and J 3 bases, with 8 bases left between them. Per germline, CDR1 DFQATT and CDR2 SNEGSKA (reference sequence). CDR3 bases: TGCAGTGCTAGAGATGTGGGGTACACCGGGGAGCTGTTTTTT. It codes for CSARDVGYTGELFF.

V usage is TRBV10-3 and J usage is TRBJ2-1; D is perhaps TRBD1 (6 bases). The ends were cut back, 10 bases at V and 4 bases at J, with 14 bases in the middle. Germline V gene data show CDR1 as ENHRY and CDR2 as SYGVKD. The CDR3 is made up of 13 amino acids. In nucleotides, the CDR3 is TGTGCCACTCAGGGCACAGGGTACAATGAGCAGTTCTTC. It is translated as CATQGTGYNEQFF.

The V and J genes are TRBV20-1 and TRBJ2-1; D tentatively fits TRBD1 or TRBD2 (5 bases each). The CDR3 extends over 17 amino acids. The V end lost 2 bases, the J end lost 8 bases, and 25 bases lay between the germline ends. Germline loops: CDR1 DFQATT, CDR2 SNEGSKA (reference sequence). The CDR3 spells CSARSPLLGASHDEQFF. Here the CDR3 DNA reads TGCAGTGCTAGATCCCCTCTACTCGGGGCCAGTCACGATGAGCAGTTCTTC.

The gene calls are TRBV4-1 and TRBJ1-1, with D maybe TRBD1 (5 bases). Per germline, CDR1 MGHRA and CDR2 YSYEKL. Between the trimmed V and J ends, which lost 2 bases and 0 bases, there was a span of 10 bases. The CDR3 totals 15 residues. CDR3 region: CASSQHRGMNTEAFF. DNA of the CDR3: TGCGCCAGCAGCCAACATCGGGGCATGAACACTGAAGCTTTCTTT.

This clonotype has only one observation. The chain recombines TRBV11-2 with TRBJ2-5, with 8 nucleotides matching TRBD1. V gave up 2 bases and J gave up 4 bases; unmatched junction bases: 6. CDR3 length: 15 residues. From germline, CDR1 is SGHAT and CDR2 FQNNGV. The CDR3 region is CASSLFSGTGETQYF. The CDR3, as DNA: TGTGCCAGCAGCTTATTTTCAGGGACAGGAGAGACCCAGTACTTC.

The chain employs TRBV7-2 and TRBJ2-5; D is undetermined. V was trimmed by 7 bases and J by 2 bases, leaving 11 bases between them. This CDR3 spans 13 amino acids. Germline CDR1 and CDR2: SGHTA and FQGNSA. The CDR3 region has the DNA TGTGCCAGCACCTCGGCGGAACAAGAGACCCAGTACTTC. Protein: CASTSAEQETQYF. The full variable domain, rest sourced from reference TRBV7-2 and TRBJ2-5, is GAGVSQSPSNKVTEKGKDVELRCDPISGHTALYWYRQSLGQGLEFLIYFQGNSAPDKSGLPSDRFSAERTGGSVSTLTIQRTQQEDSAVYLCASTSAEQETQYFGPGTRLLVL.

The chain couples TRBV29-1 to TRBJ2-3, with 12 bases matching TRBD2. Per germline, CDR1 SQVTM and CDR2 ANQGSEA. The CDR3 runs 14 residues. Trimming at V came to 5 bases and at J to 0 bases, leaving 0 bases not matched to a gene. CDR3 sequence reads: CSVLAGGSTDTQYF. CDR3 DNA: TGCAGCGTTCTAGCGGGAGGGAGCACAGATACGCAGTATTTT.

The V gene is TRBV2, the J gene TRBJ1-3; D remains ambiguous. The CDR3 sequence is 14 residues long. The germline V and J ends were trimmed by 3 bases and 6 bases, with 12 bases remaining between them. CDR1 is SNHLY and CDR2 is FYNNEI in the germline V gene. CDR3 region: CASSDPGSTNTIYF. CDR3 bases: TGTGCCAGCAGTGACCCGGGATCTACAAACACCATATATTTT. Full variable domain (remainder filled in from reference TRBV2 and TRBJ1-3): EPEVTQTPSHQVTQMGQEVILRCVPISNHLYFYWYRQILGQKVEFLVSFYNNEISEKSEIFDDQFSVERPDGSNFTLKIRSTKLEDSAMYFCASSDPGSTNTIYFGEGSWLTVV.

This sequence joins TRBV23-1 and TRBJ2-7, with 7 bases lining up with TRBD1. TRBV23-1 is designated an ORF whose function remains uncertain. The CDR3 is 17 residues long. V lost 3 bases to trimming and J lost 3 bases; unmatched junction nucleotides: 14. The DNA of the CDR3 is TGCGCCAGCAGTCAGCCCCCCCCGGGGACAGATTACTACGAGCAGTACTTC. Its translation: CASSQPPPGTDYYEQYF.

The gene calls are TRBV30 and TRBJ2-2; D assignment may be TRBD1 or TRBD2 (5 bases each). Deletions cut 5 bases from V and 7 bases from J, with 17 bases between. The germline gives CDR1 GTSNPN, CDR2 SVGIG (reference sequence). The length of the CDR3 is 14 residues. As DNA, the CDR3 is TGTGCCTGGCAGCTACTAGGAAGGGGCGGGGAGCTGTTTTTT. Its protein product is CAWQLLGRGGELFF.

The rearrangement uses TRBV6-2 or TRBV6-3 and TRBJ2-1, with 9 bases lining up with TRBD2. V was pared by 2 bases and J by 7 bases, with 6 bases of the junction left unmatched. CDR1 is MNHEY, CDR2 SVGEGT, per germline. The CDR3 runs 15 residues. CDR3 loop: CASSYHSGSGNEQFF. CDR3 DNA: TGTGCCAGCAGTTACCATAGCGGGAGTGGGAATGAGCAGTTCTTC.

The CDR3 DNA follows: TGTGCCAGCAGCCAAGACCTGAGCTCTAGCACAGATACGCAGTATTTT. Translated: CASSQDLSSSTDTQYF. The J gene is TRBJ2-3, the V gene TRBV3-1, with D unclear. CDR3 size: 16 residues. The germline V gene has CDR1 LGHDT and CDR2 YNNKEL (reference sequence). V was clipped by 0 bases and J by 0 bases, with 10 bases between them.

V usage is TRBV5-1 and J usage is TRBJ2-1, with 7 bases that match TRBD2. The CDR3 covers 18 residues. Germline CDR1 is SGHRS and CDR2 is YFSETQ. V trimming: 4 bases; J trimming: 3 bases; junction bases outside the gene matches: 16. The CDR3 region is CASSPLSLGRPNYNEQFF. Written as DNA, the CDR3 is TGCGCCAGCAGCCCACTAAGCCTCGGGAGGCCTAACTACAATGAGCAGTTCTTC.

The CDR3 reads CASSQFTGGGSDGYTF. As DNA, the CDR3 is TGCGCCAGCAGCCAATTTACAGGGGGCGGTTCGGATGGCTACACCTTC. This chain uses TRBV4-3 with TRBJ1-2; TRBD1 agrees at 9 bases. V lost 2 bases to trimming and J lost 6 bases; unmatched junction nucleotides: 10. Germline V gene sequence: CDR1 LGHNA, CDR2 YSLEER. The CDR3 contains 16 residues.

The chain couples TRBV4-3 to TRBJ2-1; a weak D match, TRBD2 (7 bases). The CDR3 covers 15 residues. Trimming shortened V by 0 bases and J by 7 bases, and 13 bases separated the two germline ends. Per the germline V gene, CDR1 is LGHNA and CDR2 is YSLEER. CDR3 nucleotides: TGCGCCAGCAGCCAAGATTCAGGGGAGGGTAATGAGCAGTTCTTC. This encodes CASSQDSGEGNEQFF.